The rows below give T cell receptor beta chains drawn from one sample of a study of neurological immune-mediated disorders. TCRdb reprocessed the 5' RACE reads via MiXCR and lists one record per CDR3 protein. Of about 33,000 distinct CDR3 sequences in the sample, approximately 1.5% are singletons; the top ten hold around 9.2%. Sequenced material: PBMCs. The receptors were gathered from a woman under 40 with multiple sclerosis. Each CDR3 is given with its conserved first and last residue. A D gene is named only where the DNA matches it firmly. A clone size is listed for some rows: how often the clone was seen (once, few, many), or a class if it is expanded.

many	TRBV20-1	TRBJ2-3	.	CSARDPGRESDTQYF	TGCAGTGCTAGAGATCCAGGCAGGGAGTCAGATACGCAGTATTTT
many	TRBV7-2	TRBJ1-1	.	CASSLVSAGAEAFF	TGTGCCAGCAGCTTAGTGAGTGCTGGAGCTGAAGCTTTCTTT
many	TRBV4-3	TRBJ2-7	.	CASSRGGDHEQYF	TGCGCCAGCAGCAGAGGGGGGGACCACGAGCAGTACTTC
many	TRBV24-1	TRBJ1-1	.	CATSDLQNTEAFF	TGTGCCACCAGTGATTTACAGAACACTGAAGCTTTCTTT
medium-sized	TRBV12-3/TRBV12-4	TRBJ2-1	.	CASSRGGRTYNEQFF	TGTGCCAGCAGTAGAGGGGGGAGGACCTACAATGAGCAGTTCTTC
many	TRBV7-2	TRBJ1-5	TRBD1	CASSPGTGGRQPQHF	TGTGCCAGCAGCCCCGGGACAGGGGGACGGCAGCCCCAGCATTTT
many	TRBV20-1	TRBJ1-1	.	CSAREGGLRNTEAFF	TGCAGTGCTAGAGAGGGGGGACTTCGGAACACTGAAGCTTTCTTT
many	TRBV3-1	TRBJ1-2	TRBD1	CASSSERTGGYGYTF	TGTGCCAGCAGCTCAGAACGGACAGGGGGCTATGGCTACACCTTC
many	TRBV12-3/TRBV12-4	TRBJ2-7	.	CASRRAEIYEQYF	TGTGCCAGCCGTCGGGCAGAGATCTACGAGCAGTACTTC
many	TRBV5-1	TRBJ2-1	.	CASSPGLSLSYNEQFF	TGCGCCAGCAGCCCAGGACTCTCTCTTTCCTACAATGAGCAGTTCTTC
many	TRBV5-1	TRBJ2-4	.	CASAGGTYIQYF	TGCGCCAGCGCAGGGGGGACCTACATTCAGTACTTC
many	TRBV6-6	TRBJ2-5	.	CASSYSQGGETQYF	TGTGCCAGCAGTTACTCACAGGGAGGGGAGACCCAGTACTTC
many	TRBV5-1	TRBJ2-6	.	CASSLASSGANVLTF	TGCGCCAGCAGCCTGGCCTCTTCTGGGGCCAACGTCCTGACTTTC
many	TRBV5-1	TRBJ2-5	.	CASSLSSTEETQYF	TGCGCCAGCAGCTTGAGTAGCACAGAAGAGACCCAGTACTTC
many	TRBV7-3	TRBJ2-3	.	CASSLTGPEAAGTDTQYF	TGTGCCAGCAGCTTAACGGGGCCGGAGGCAGCCGGCACAGATACGCAGTATTTT
many	TRBV20-1	TRBJ2-3	TRBD1	CSATRTGAGDTQYF	TGCAGTGCTACCCGGACAGGGGCGGGGGATACGCAGTATTTT
many	TRBV12-3/TRBV12-4	TRBJ2-5	TRBD1	CASSLATGETQYF	TGTGCCAGCAGTTTAGCGACAGGGGAGACCCAGTACTTC
many	TRBV10-3	TRBJ2-7	TRBD2	CAISPGGGSYEQYF	TGTGCCATCAGTCCCGGGGGAGGGTCCTACGAGCAGTACTTC
many	TRBV24-1	TRBJ2-5	TRBD2	CATSDLTGGRTQYF	TGTGCCACCAGTGATTTGACGGGGGGGCGGACCCAGTACTTC
many	TRBV7-2	TRBJ2-1	TRBD1	CASSKGAGYNEQFF	TGTGCCAGCAGTAAGGGGGCAGGGTACAATGAGCAGTTCTTC
many	TRBV5-1	TRBJ1-1	.	CASSLASGRSEAFF	TGCGCCAGCAGCTTGGCCTCAGGGAGGAGTGAAGCTTTCTTT
many	TRBV20-1	TRBJ2-2	TRBD1	CSARYRGTVGELFF	TGCAGTGCCCGTTACAGGGGTACGGTCGGGGAGCTGTTTTTT
many	TRBV2	TRBJ2-1	TRBD2	CASSPGLAVYNEQFF	TGTGCCAGCAGCCCGGGACTAGCGGTTTACAATGAGCAGTTCTTC
many	TRBV18	TRBJ1-1	.	CASSPLNAEAFF	TGTGCCAGCTCACCACTGAATGCTGAAGCTTTCTTT
many	TRBV11-3	TRBJ1-1	.	CASSLEFNTEAFF	TGTGCCAGCAGCTTAGAGTTTAACACTGAAGCTTTCTTT
many	TRBV20-1	TRBJ2-7	.	CSAPPYEQYF	TGCAGTGCTCCCCCCTACGAGCAGTACTTC
many	TRBV6-2/TRBV6-3	TRBJ2-4	.	CASSYSGRAMANIQYF	TGTGCCAGCAGTTACTCCGGCAGAGCCATGGCAAACATTCAGTACTTC
many	TRBV4-3	TRBJ2-3	.	CASSQDLNTDTQYF	TGCGCCAGCAGCCAAGATCTTAACACAGATACGCAGTATTTT
many	TRBV6-2/TRBV6-3	TRBJ1-2	.	CASRAGPYGYTF	TGTGCCAGCCGCGCGGGGCCCTATGGCTACACCTTC
many	TRBV7-3	TRBJ2-5	.	CASSFNGGYQETQYF	TGTGCCAGCAGCTTTAACGGGGGATACCAAGAGACCCAGTACTTC
many	TRBV12-3/TRBV12-4	TRBJ1-5	.	CASSSQRVNQPQHF	TGTGCCAGCAGTTCCCAAAGGGTAAATCAGCCCCAGCATTTT
many	TRBV27	TRBJ1-2	TRBD1	CASSSGQSSGYTF	TGTGCCAGCAGTTCGGGACAGAGTAGTGGCTACACCTTC
many	TRBV3-1	TRBJ1-1	.	CASSLLLRNTEAFF	TGTGCCAGCAGCCTCCTTCTGAGGAACACTGAAGCTTTCTTT
many	TRBV5-1	TRBJ1-4	.	CASSPTATNEKLFF	TGCGCCAGCAGTCCCACAGCAACTAATGAAAAACTGTTTTTT
many	TRBV15	TRBJ1-1	.	CATSRDRQGGEAFF	TGTGCCACCAGCAGAGATCGGCAGGGCGGTGAAGCTTTCTTT
many	TRBV12-3/TRBV12-4	TRBJ1-5	TRBD1	CASSSQGASGQPQHF	TGTGCCAGCAGTTCACAGGGGGCGTCCGGGCAGCCCCAGCATTTT
many	TRBV20-1	TRBJ1-2	TRBD1	CSARALTGGGGYTF	TGCAGTGCTAGAGCACTCACAGGGGGCGGTGGCTACACCTTC
many	TRBV6-5	TRBJ2-1	.	CASSYLGNEQFF	TGTGCCAGCAGTTACTTGGGAAATGAGCAGTTCTTC
many	TRBV20-1	TRBJ1-6	.	CSARGAKALHF	TGCAGTGCTAGAGGGGCAAAGGCCCTCCACTTT
many	TRBV5-6	TRBJ2-5	TRBD2	CASSFGTSGVVETQYF	TGTGCCAGCAGCTTCGGGACTAGCGGGGTTGTTGAGACCCAGTACTTC
.	TRBV6-2/TRBV6-3	TRBJ2-3	.	CASSPYRGTDTQYF	TGTGCCAGCAGCCCATACAGGGGCACAGATACGCAGTATTTT
many	TRBV5-1	TRBJ2-5	TRBD2	CASSRLRGGGAGETQYF	TGCGCCAGCAGCCGCCTTCGGGGCGGGGGGGCCGGAGAGACCCAGTACTTC
many	TRBV6-6	TRBJ2-7	.	CASIGQTYEQYF	TGTGCCAGCATAGGGCAGACCTACGAGCAGTACTTC
many	TRBV29-1	TRBJ1-1	.	CSVERGANTEAFF	TGCAGCGTTGAGCGGGGGGCCAACACTGAAGCTTTCTTT
many	TRBV5-6	TRBJ2-7	.	CASSPRGLSYEQYF	TGTGCCAGCAGCCCGAGAGGGCTCTCCTACGAGCAGTACTTC